The 20 T cell receptor beta chains given below trace back to one sample, sequenced in a study of shared clonotypes between healthy human individuals. The table came from immunoSEQ multiplex PCR; TCRdb's copy has only in-frame clones and leaves some out. The sample has over a million clones, under 80% seen once. Sequenced sample: memory CD4+ T cells sorted from blood. Subset given: CD45RA-negative fraction. The receptors stem from a man between 18 and 29 years old in good health.

This chain joins TRBV30 and TRBJ2-2; TRBD1 is a possible D gene (5 bases). This CDR3 spans 12 amino acids. Germline V CDR1 and CDR2: GTSNPN, SVGIG (reference sequence). V dropped 7 bases and J dropped 4 bases, with 10 bases sitting between them. CDR3 loop: CAFKRGTGELFF. Written as DNA, the CDR3 is TGTGCCTTCAAAAGGGGCACCGGGGAGCTGTTTTTT.

V and J are TRBV12-5 and TRBJ2-1, with no clear D. Trimming took off 2 bases at V and 5 bases at J, with 10 bases between the two ends. CDR1 is LGHNT and CDR2 is FRNRAP in the germline V gene. This CDR3 has 14 amino acids. CDR3 sequence reads: CASGLSPLNNEQFF. CDR3 nucleotide sequence: TGTGCTAGTGGTTTGTCTCCGCTAAACAATGAGCAGTTCTTC.

V is TRBV30 and J is TRBJ1-2, with 7 nucleotides matching TRBD1. This CDR3 comprises 13 residues. After removal of 5 bases from V and 4 bases from J, the junction contained 7 bases not matched to a gene. Germline V gives CDR1 GTSNPN, CDR2 SVGIG (reference sequence). The CDR3 coding sequence is TGTGCCTGGGCGGGGACAGCGATCTATGGCTACACCTTC. Amino acids: CAWAGTAIYGYTF.

The V call is TRBV28, the J call TRBJ1-2; tentatively, D is TRBD1 (6 bases). CDR3 size: 13 residues. Trimming took off 5 bases at V and 8 bases at J, with 15 bases between the two ends. The V gene's germline CDR1 is MDHEN and CDR2 SYDVKM. The CDR3, as DNA: TGTGCCAGCAGTCTAAACAGGGCTTGGGGCTACACCTTC. This gives the protein CASSLNRAWGYTF.

The rearrangement joins TRBV19 to TRBJ1-2, with D unresolved. In germline, CDR1 is LNHDA, CDR2 SQIVND (reference sequence). The CDR3 has 14 residues. With 5 bases removed from V and 3 bases from J, the gap between germline ends came to 13 bases. Here the CDR3 reads CASSAPPDYYGYTF. In DNA form, the CDR3 reads TGTGCCAGTAGTGCACCGCCTGATTACTATGGCTACACCTTC.

J is TRBJ2-7 and V is TRBV27; 7 bases line up with TRBD1. Germline trimming cut 3 bases from V and 3 bases from J; bases unmatched to any gene: 14. The CDR3 is 17 amino acids. CDR1 is MNHEY, CDR2 SMNVEV, per germline (reference sequence). In DNA form, the CDR3 reads TGTGCCAGCAGTTTCCTCCCCCCGAGCAGGGGGTACTACGAGCAGTACTTC. Protein sequence: CASSFLPPSRGYYEQYF.

The rearrangement uses TRBV7-8 and TRBJ1-4; tentatively, D is TRBD1 (5 bases). Trimming took 3 bases from V and 8 from J, leaving 13 bases between them. The CDR3 covers 14 residues. Germline lookup yields CDR1 SGHVS and CDR2 FQNEAQ. The CDR3 coding sequence is TGTGCCAGCAGCTTGCGTGGGGGGTCCGAAAAACTGTTTTTT. It is translated as CASSLRGGSEKLFF.

V gene TRBV7-2 combines with J gene TRBJ2-1; D unclear. Germline V lookup: CDR1 SGHTA, CDR2 FQGNSA. Trimming shortened V by 1 base and J by 5 bases, and 12 bases separated the two germline ends. CDR3 length: 15 residues. The CDR3 DNA sequence: TGTGCCAGCAGCTTAGGCCGGGCCCTAAACAATGAGCAGTTCTTC. Translation: CASSLGRALNNEQFF.

The chain has TRBV30 and TRBJ2-7; 7 nucleotides line up with TRBD2. Germline V gene sequence: CDR1 GTSNPN, CDR2 SVGIG (reference sequence). The CDR3 loop spans 12 amino acids. Losses at the gene ends were 1 base for V and 5 bases for J; bases not matched to a gene: 2. The CDR3 sequence: CAWSGGSNEQYF. The CDR3 DNA reads TGTGCCTGGAGTGGCGGGAGCAACGAGCAGTACTTC.

The chain couples TRBV19 to TRBJ1-1; D is ambiguous. Germline V gene lookup returns CDR1 LNHDA and CDR2 SQIVND (reference sequence). V gave up 4 bases and J gave up 3 bases, with 9 bases separating them. The CDR3 length is 13 residues. For the CDR3, the DNA is TGTGCCAGTAGTAAAGGGTTGGACACTGAAGCTTTCTTT. This encodes CASSKGLDTEAFF.

This sequence joins TRBV27 and TRBJ2-6, with TRBD1 matching 7 bases. CDR1 and CDR2 from the germline V gene are MNHEY and SMNVEV (reference sequence). This CDR3 is 19 amino acids long. The CDR3 region has the DNA TGTGCTCCGAACGGGGACAGACTCCTTACTTACTCTGGGGCCAACGTCCTGACTTTC. Amino acid sequence: CAPNGDRLLTYSGANVLTF.

The J gene is TRBJ2-7, the V gene TRBV6-6; D is possibly TRBD1 or TRBD2 (5 bases each). Germline CDR1 and CDR2: MNHNY and SVGAGI (reference sequence). The length of the CDR3 is 14 residues. Deletions cut 6 bases from V and 3 bases from J, with 15 bases between. The CDR3 loop reads CASSQARGYYEQYF. In DNA, the CDR3 is TGTGCCAGCAGCCAGGCGAGGGGTTACTACGAGCAGTACTTC.

The rearrangement uses TRBV18 and TRBJ1-5, with 7 bases matching TRBD1. Germline V gene lookup returns CDR1 KGHSH and CDR2 LQKENI. The CDR3 covers 16 residues. Losses at the gene ends were 2 bases for V and 5 bases for J; bases not matched to a gene: 9. CDR3 sequence (DNA): TGTGCCAGCTCACCAGAGGAACAGGGGCGATATCAGCCCCAGCATTTT. It yields the protein CASSPEEQGRYQPQHF.

The V call is TRBV30, the J call TRBJ2-7; either TRBD1 or TRBD2 may supply D (5 bases each). Between the trimmed V and J ends, which lost 4 bases and 5 bases, there was a span of 18 bases. This CDR3 contains 14 residues. CDR1 and CDR2 (germline): GTSNPN, SVGIG (reference sequence). CDR3 sequence: CAWKPGPHQDEQYF. The DNA for the CDR3 is TGTGCCTGGAAACCGGGACCCCATCAGGACGAGCAGTACTTC.

V usage is TRBV7-9 and J usage is TRBJ2-1; D remains ambiguous. V lost 6 bases and J 5 bases, leaving 5 bases between the germline ends. This CDR3 has 11 residues. The germline gives CDR1 SEHNR, CDR2 FQNEAQ (reference sequence). CDR3 amino acids: CASRLNNEQFF. The CDR3 nucleotides read TGTGCCAGCAGGCTAAACAATGAGCAGTTCTTC.

This rearrangement joins TRBV11-3 to TRBJ2-3; 8 nucleotides agree with TRBD1. The V and J ends lost 5 bases and 0 bases, in that order; junction bases with no gene match: 7. Germline loops: CDR1 SGHNT, CDR2 YENEEA. This CDR3 is built from 16 residues. The CDR3, as DNA: TGTGCCAGCAGCCAGGGGACAGGATGGAGCACAGATACGCAGTATTTT. Amino acid sequence: CASSQGTGWSTDTQYF.

The genes are TRBV18 and TRBJ2-1, with D tentatively TRBD1 (6 bases). Trimming removed 6 bases from V and 5 bases from J, with 17 bases in between. The CDR3 has 15 residues. Looked up from germline, CDR1 is KGHSH and CDR2 is LQKENI. The CDR3 sequence is CASSPRGSGDNEQFF. CDR3 bases: TGTGCCAGCTCCCCTAGGGGGTCAGGGGACAATGAGCAGTTCTTC. Using reference TRBV18 and TRBJ2-1 for the parts outside the CDR3, the full variable domain is NAGVMQNPRHLVRRRGQEARLRCSPMKGHSHVYWYRQLPEEGLKFMVYLQKENIIDESGMPKERFSAEFPKEGPSILRIQQVVRGDSAAYFCASSPRGSGDNEQFFGPGTRLTVL.

A few counts support this clone. This sample also contains other DNA sequences that code for the same CDR3. This chain uses TRBV27 with TRBJ1-1; the D gene is possibly TRBD1 (5 bases). This CDR3 spans 13 amino acids. Germline-derived CDR1 and CDR2 are MNHEY and SMNVEV (reference sequence). The V gene lost 5 bases and the J gene lost 2 bases, with 9 bases spanning the gap. The CDR3 spells CASSGQGNTEAFF. In DNA form, the CDR3 reads TGTGCCAGCAGTGGGCAGGGAAACACTGAAGCTTTCTTT.

The chain links TRBV7-9 to TRBJ2-7; D might be TRBD1 (6 bases). V gave up 5 bases and J gave up 0 bases, with 20 bases separating them. The CDR3 has 17 residues. Germline V gene data show CDR1 as SEHNR and CDR2 as FQNEAQ (reference sequence). The CDR3 nucleotides are TGTGCCAGCAGCCACTCTGGGGGCTTTTCCCTCTCCTACGAGCAGTACTTC. As protein: CASSHSGGFSLSYEQYF.

The genes are TRBV30 and TRBJ2-1, with TRBD2 matching over 12 bases. CDR1 and CDR2 (germline): GTSNPN, SVGIG (reference sequence). The CDR3 consists of 15 residues. V was clipped by 0 bases and J by 15 bases; unmatched bases: 12. CDR3: CAWSVMGLAGESLFF. The CDR3 nucleotides are TGTGCCTGGAGTGTAATGGGACTAGCGGGTGAATCTCTGTTCTTC.